This entry describes one T cell receptor beta chain. CDR3 length equals 12 residues. Germline CDR1 and CDR2: GTSNPN and SVGIG (reference sequence). Trimming removed 3 bases from V and 2 bases from J, with 7 bases in between. This record belongs to a study of patients and donors after allogeneic stem cell transplantation. Via MiXCR, TCRdb re-called the RT-PCR reads, giving one row per CDR3 protein. The sample records around 12,000 distinct CDR3 sequences, approximately 26% being singletons. The sample was blood, either unsorted or a sorted T cell fraction (not recorded which). The chain has TRBV30 and TRBJ1-1, with no clear D. This clonotype originated in a human donor who was either an allogeneic HSCT recipient or a stem cell or donor lymphocyte infusion donor (not recorded which). It is not recorded whose cells these are; they may come from a transplant donor. CDR3 nucleotides: TGTGCCTGGAGGCACACAAACACTGAAGCTTTCTTT. Amino acid sequence: CAWRHTNTEAFF.